The T cell receptor beta chain described here comes from a study of resident and recirculating memory T cells in vitiligo. The trim removed 4 bases at V and 4 bases at J, leaving 3 bases unmatched. CDR3 size: 13 residues. CDR1 and CDR2 from the germline V gene are SGDLS and YYNGEE. Some clones are missing from TCRdb's copy, which holds only in-frame ones; the method was immunoSEQ multiplex PCR. The repertoire holds 39,000 or so clones, with around 90% as singletons. The chain employs TRBV9 and TRBJ1-2; 8 bases line up with TRBD1. The material sequenced was blood. The source is a male donor with vitiligo. CDR3 protein: CASSPGGPYGYTF. In nucleotides, the CDR3 is TGTGCCAGCAGCCCAGGGGGCCCCTATGGCTACACCTTC.